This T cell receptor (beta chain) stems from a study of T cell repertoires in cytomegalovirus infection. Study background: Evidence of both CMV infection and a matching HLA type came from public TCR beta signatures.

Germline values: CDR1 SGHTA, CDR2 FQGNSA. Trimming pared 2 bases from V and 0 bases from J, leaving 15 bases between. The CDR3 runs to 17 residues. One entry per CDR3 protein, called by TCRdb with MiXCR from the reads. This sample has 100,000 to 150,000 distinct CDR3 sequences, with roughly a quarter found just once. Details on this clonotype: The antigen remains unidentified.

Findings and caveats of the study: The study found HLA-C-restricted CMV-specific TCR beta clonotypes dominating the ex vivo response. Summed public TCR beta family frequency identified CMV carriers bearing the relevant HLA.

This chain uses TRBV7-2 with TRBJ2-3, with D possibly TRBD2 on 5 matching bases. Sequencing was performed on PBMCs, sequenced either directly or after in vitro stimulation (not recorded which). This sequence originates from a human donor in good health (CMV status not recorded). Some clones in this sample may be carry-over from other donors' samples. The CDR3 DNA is TGTGCCAGCAGCTTAACGGGGTTGCGACGAAGCACAGATACGCAGTATTTT. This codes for CASSLTGLRRSTDTQYF.